This T cell receptor (beta chain) was identified in a study of T-cell memory formation after mild COVID-19. TCRdb processed the 5' RACE reads anew with MiXCR; each CDR3 protein has one entry. The sample has about 400,000 distinct CDR3 sequences, 20% to 30% seen once. V was trimmed by 0 bases and J by 6 bases, leaving 9 bases between them. This CDR3 has 13 residues. The germline V gene encodes CDR1 SGHRS and CDR2 YFSETQ. This clonotype was sampled from an adult woman who had mild COVID-19 (a few samples of this study predate the infection). Cell type and time point are not known. The chain combines TRBV5-1 with TRBJ1-2; D unresolved. Sequenced sample: PBMCs or a T cell subset sorted from them (not recorded which). This CDR3 reads CASSLDGGNGYTF. CDR3 bases: TGCGCCAGCAGCTTGGATGGCGGAAATGGCTACACCTTC.